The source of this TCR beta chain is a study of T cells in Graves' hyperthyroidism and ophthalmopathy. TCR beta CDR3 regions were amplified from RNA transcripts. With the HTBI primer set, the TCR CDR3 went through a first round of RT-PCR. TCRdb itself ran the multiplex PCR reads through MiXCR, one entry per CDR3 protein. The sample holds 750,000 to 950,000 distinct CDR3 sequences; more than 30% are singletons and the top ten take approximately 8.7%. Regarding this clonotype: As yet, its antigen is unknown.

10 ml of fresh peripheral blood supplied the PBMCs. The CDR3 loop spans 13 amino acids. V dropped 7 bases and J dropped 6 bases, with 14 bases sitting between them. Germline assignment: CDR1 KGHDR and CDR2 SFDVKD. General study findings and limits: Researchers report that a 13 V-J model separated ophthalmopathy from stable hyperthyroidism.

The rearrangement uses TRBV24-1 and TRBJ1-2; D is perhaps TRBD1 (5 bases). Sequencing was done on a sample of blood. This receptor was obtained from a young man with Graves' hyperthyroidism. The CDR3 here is CATSSGTYHGYTF. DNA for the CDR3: TGTGCCACCAGCTCCGGGACTTATCATGGCTACACCTTC.